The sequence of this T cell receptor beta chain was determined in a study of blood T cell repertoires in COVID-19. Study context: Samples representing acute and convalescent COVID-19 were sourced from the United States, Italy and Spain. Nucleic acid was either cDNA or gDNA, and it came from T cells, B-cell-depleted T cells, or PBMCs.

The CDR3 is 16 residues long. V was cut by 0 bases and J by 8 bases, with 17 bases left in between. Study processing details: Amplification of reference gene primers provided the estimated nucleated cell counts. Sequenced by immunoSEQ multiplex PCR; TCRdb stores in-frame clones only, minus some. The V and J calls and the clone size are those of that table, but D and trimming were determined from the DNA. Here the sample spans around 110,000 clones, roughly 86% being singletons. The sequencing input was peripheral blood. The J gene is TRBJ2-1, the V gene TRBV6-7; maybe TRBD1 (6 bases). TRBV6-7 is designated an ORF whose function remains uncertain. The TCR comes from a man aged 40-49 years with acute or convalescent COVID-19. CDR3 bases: TGTGCCAGCAGTTACTCGAGCTGGGGGCTGGGAGATGAGCAGTTCTTC. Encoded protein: CASSYSSWGLGDEQFF.